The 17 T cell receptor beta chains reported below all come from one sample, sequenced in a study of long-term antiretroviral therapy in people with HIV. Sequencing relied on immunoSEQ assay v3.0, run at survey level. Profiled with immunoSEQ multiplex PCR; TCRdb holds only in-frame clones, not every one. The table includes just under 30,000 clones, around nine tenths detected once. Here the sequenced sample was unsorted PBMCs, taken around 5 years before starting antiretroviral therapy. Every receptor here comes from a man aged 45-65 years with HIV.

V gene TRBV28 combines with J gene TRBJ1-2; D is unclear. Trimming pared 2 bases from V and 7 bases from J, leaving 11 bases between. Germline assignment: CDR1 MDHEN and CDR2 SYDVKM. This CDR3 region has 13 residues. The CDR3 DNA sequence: TGTGCCAGCAGTTTAGCACAGAGATTTGGCTACACCTTC. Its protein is CASSLAQRFGYTF.

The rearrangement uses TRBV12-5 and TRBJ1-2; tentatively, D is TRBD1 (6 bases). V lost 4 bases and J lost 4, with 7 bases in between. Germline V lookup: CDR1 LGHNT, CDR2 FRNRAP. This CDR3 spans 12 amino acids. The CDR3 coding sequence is TGTGCTAGTGGTTCGACAGGCTATGGCTACACCTTC. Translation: CASGSTGYGYTF.

DNA of the CDR3: TGTGCCATCAGCCTTAGTGTTACGGAGACCCAGTACTTC. Residues: CAISLSVTETQYF. The rearrangement uses TRBV10-3 and TRBJ2-5; D uncertain. V lost 6 bases to trimming and J lost 5 bases, with 13 bases between them. This CDR3 spans 13 amino acids. Germline-derived CDR1 and CDR2 are ENHRY and SYGVKD.

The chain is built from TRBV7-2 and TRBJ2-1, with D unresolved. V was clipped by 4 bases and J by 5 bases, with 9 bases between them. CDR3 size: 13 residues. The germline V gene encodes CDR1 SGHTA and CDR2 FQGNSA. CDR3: CASSSQIDNEQFF. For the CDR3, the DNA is TGTGCCAGCAGCTCCCAGATTGACAATGAGCAGTTCTTC.

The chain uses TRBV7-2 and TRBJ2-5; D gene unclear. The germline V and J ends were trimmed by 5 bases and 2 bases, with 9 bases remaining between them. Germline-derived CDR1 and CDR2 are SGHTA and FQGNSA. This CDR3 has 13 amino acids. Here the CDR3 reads CASSPIEQETQYF. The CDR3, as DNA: TGTGCCAGCAGCCCTATAGAGCAAGAGACCCAGTACTTC.

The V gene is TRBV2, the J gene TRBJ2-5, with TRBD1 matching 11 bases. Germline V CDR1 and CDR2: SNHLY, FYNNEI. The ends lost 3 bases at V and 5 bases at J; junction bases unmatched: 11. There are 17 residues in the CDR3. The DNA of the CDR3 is TGTGCCAGCAGTGACCTCAACTGGACAGGGGGCATGGAGACCCAGTACTTC. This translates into CASSDLNWTGGMETQYF.

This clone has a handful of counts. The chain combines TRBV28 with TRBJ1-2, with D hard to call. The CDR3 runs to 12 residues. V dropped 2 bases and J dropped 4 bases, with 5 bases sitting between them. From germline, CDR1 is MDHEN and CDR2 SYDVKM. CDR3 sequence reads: CASSLAAYGYTF. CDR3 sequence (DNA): TGTGCCAGCAGTTTAGCAGCCTATGGCTACACCTTC.

The CDR3, as DNA: TGTGCTAGTGGCCCTAATCGGGAACTGCTCGGGTGGGATACGCAGTATTTT. Translating gives CASGPNRELLGWDTQYF. The genes are TRBV12-5 and TRBJ2-3; weak D call: TRBD2 (5 bases). The CDR3 is 17 amino acids. Between the trimmed V and J ends, which lost 6 bases and 6 bases, there was a span of 25 bases. The germline V gene encodes CDR1 LGHNT and CDR2 FRNRAP.

This chain's CDR3 is CARSLAGDSNQPQHF. Here the CDR3 DNA reads TGTGCCAGAAGCTTGGCGGGAGATAGCAATCAGCCCCAGCATTTT. The gene calls are TRBV5-3 and TRBJ1-5, with no clear D. TRBV5-3 is an ORF, with its function uncertain. The CDR3 consists of 15 residues. V shed 0 bases and J shed 0 bases, with 7 bases lying between them.

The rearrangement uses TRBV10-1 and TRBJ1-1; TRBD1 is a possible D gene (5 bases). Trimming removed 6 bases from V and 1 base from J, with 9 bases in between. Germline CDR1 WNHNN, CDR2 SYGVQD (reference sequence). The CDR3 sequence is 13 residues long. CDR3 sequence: CASRNQGNTEAFF. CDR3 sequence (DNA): TGCGCCAGCAGAAACCAGGGGAACACTGAAGCTTTCTTT.

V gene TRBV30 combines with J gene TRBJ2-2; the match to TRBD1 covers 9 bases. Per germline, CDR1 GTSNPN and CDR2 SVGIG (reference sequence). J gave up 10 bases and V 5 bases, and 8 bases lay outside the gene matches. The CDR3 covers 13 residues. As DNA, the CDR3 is TGTGCCTGGCAGGGACAGGGTGGGAAGGAGCTGTTTTTT. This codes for CAWQGQGGKELFF.

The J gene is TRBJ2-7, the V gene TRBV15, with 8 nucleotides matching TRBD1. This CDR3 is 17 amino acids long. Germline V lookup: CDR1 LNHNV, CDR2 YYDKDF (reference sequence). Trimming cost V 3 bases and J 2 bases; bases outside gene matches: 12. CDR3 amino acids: CATSSGRDRFLPYEQYF. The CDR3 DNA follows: TGTGCCACCAGCAGTGGCCGGGACAGGTTTCTCCCCTACGAGCAGTACTTC.

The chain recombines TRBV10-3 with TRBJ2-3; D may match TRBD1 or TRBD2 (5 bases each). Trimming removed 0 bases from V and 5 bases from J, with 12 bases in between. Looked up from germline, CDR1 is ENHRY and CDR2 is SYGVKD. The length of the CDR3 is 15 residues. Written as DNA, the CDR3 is TGTGCCATCAGTGAGTCAAGGGGAGCATTAGATACGCAGTATTTT. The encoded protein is CAISESRGALDTQYF.

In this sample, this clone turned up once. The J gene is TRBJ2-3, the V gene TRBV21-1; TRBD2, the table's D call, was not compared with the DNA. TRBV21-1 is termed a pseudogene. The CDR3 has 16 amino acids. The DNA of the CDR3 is TGTGCCAGCAAACCACTAGCGGGGGCCCTCACAGATACGCAGTATTTT. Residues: CASKPLAGALTDTQYF.

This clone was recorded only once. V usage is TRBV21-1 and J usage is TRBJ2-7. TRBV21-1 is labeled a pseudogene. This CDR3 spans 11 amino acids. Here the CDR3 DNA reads TGTGCCAGCAGCAGGGATGGAGAGCAGTACTTC. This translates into CASSRDGEQYF.

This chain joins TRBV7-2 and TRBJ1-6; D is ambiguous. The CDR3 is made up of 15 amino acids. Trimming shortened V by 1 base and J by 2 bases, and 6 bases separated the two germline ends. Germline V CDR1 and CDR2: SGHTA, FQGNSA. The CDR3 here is CASSLGKPYNSPLHF. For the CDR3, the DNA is TGTGCCAGCAGCTTAGGGAAGCCCTATAATTCACCCCTCCACTTT.

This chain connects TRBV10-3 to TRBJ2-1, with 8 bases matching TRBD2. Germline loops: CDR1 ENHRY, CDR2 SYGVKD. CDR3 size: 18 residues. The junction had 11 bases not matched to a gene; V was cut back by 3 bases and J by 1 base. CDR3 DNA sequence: TGTGCCATCAGTGATCGCGCGGGAGGAAGGACATCCTACAATGAGCAGTTCTTC. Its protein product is CAISDRAGGRTSYNEQFF.